The 14 T cell receptor beta chains presented below share a single source sample, sequenced in a study of blood T cell repertoires in COVID-19. The assay was immunoSEQ multiplex PCR, and TCRdb's table has in-frame clones only and misses some. This sample yields fewer than 200,000 clones, of which roughly 80% are seen a single time; 4.4% belongs to the top ten. The sample was PBMCs or T cells enriched from blood (not recorded which). The receptors stem from a woman between 50 and 59 years old who had recovered from COVID-19.

V gene TRBV7-2 combines with J gene TRBJ1-1; 7 bases are a match to TRBD1. The CDR3 runs to 15 residues. After removal of 5 bases from V and 0 bases from J, the junction contained 6 bases not matched to a gene. CDR1 is SGHTA, CDR2 FQGNSA, per germline. The CDR3 DNA follows: TGTGCCAGCAGCGGACGACAGGGCTTGAACACTGAAGCTTTCTTT. Its translation is CASSGRQGLNTEAFF.

This sequence joins TRBV5-5 and TRBJ1-1; D gene unclear. CDR1 is SGHKS, CDR2 YYEKEE, per germline (reference sequence). The V and J ends lost 4 bases and 6 bases respectively, with 10 bases between them. The CDR3 spans 12 residues. In nucleotides, the CDR3 is TGTGCCAGCAGCGGGGAGGTATCTGAAGCTTTCTTT. Translated: CASSGEVSEAFF.

This chain uses TRBV29-1 with TRBJ1-2; 8 bases line up with TRBD1. The V gene's germline CDR1 is SQVTM and CDR2 ANQGSEA. With 6 bases clipped from V and 0 bases from J, the junction kept 6 bases outside the gene matches. CDR3 length equals 14 residues. The CDR3 reads CSVRDRRTNYGYTF. The CDR3 nucleotides are TGCAGCGTCCGGGACAGGAGAACTAACTATGGCTACACCTTC.

V gene TRBV6-5 combines with J gene TRBJ1-4, with D possibly being TRBD1 (5 bases). Trimming pared 6 bases from V and 10 bases from J, leaving 15 bases between. Looked up from germline, CDR1 is MNHEY and CDR2 is SVGAGI. This CDR3 has 13 amino acids. The chain's CDR3 is CASRPSGRGKLFF. The CDR3 coding sequence is TGTGCCAGCAGGCCGTCAGGGCGGGGAAAACTGTTTTTT.

The rearrangement uses TRBV30 and TRBJ2-7, with D maybe TRBD2 (5 bases). The CDR3 runs to 12 residues. Germline V gene sequence: CDR1 GTSNPN, CDR2 SVGIG (reference sequence). Trimming removed 3 bases from V and 4 bases from J, with 10 bases in between. CDR3 in amino acids: CAWSPEGYEQYV. As DNA, the CDR3 is TGTGCCTGGAGCCCAGAGGGTTACGAGCAGTACGTC.

DNA for the CDR3: TGTGCCAGCAGGGGGGGGGCTCTTCTCGGCGAGCAGTACGTC. Translation: CASRGGALLGEQYV. V gene TRBV28 combines with J gene TRBJ2-7; weak D call: TRBD2 (7 bases). The V gene's germline CDR1 is MDHEN and CDR2 SYDVKM. Between the trimmed V and J ends, which lost 6 bases and 6 bases, there was a span of 18 bases. The CDR3 is 14 amino acids.

This clone was observed a single time. The gene calls are TRBV5-6 and TRBJ2-5; TRBD1 is a possible D gene (6 bases). The V gene lost 3 bases and the J gene lost 5 bases, with 17 bases spanning the gap. Germline CDR1 is SGHDT and CDR2 is YYEEEE. The length of the CDR3 is 15 residues. The CDR3: CASSSGVGARETQYF. In DNA, the CDR3 is TGTGCCAGCAGCTCCGGGGTGGGGGCCCGGGAGACCCAGTACTTC.

This clone was counted a single time. The chain recombines TRBV28 with TRBJ1-2; D is undetermined. CDR1 MDHEN and CDR2 SYDVKM come from the germline V gene. The CDR3 totals 12 residues. Trimming removed 11 bases from V and 8 bases from J, with 18 bases in between. In nucleotides, the CDR3 is TGTGCCGTAAAGGCGGGGAGTGGCGGCTACACCTTC. It yields the protein CAVKAGSGGYTF.

This clone was found a few times. The chain employs TRBV3-1 (or the pseudogene TRBV3-2) and TRBJ1-1; D ambiguous. The germline V gene has CDR1 LGHDT and CDR2 YNNKEL (reference sequence). The CDR3 is made up of 13 amino acids. V shed 7 bases and J shed 1 base, with 10 bases lying between them. CDR3 coding DNA: TGTGCCAGCACCCTACAGAGGAACACTGAAGCTTTCTTT. It encodes CASTLQRNTEAFF.

The chain recombines TRBV19 with TRBJ1-4; D is perhaps TRBD1 (5 bases). Germline CDR1 LNHDA, CDR2 SQIVND (reference sequence). This CDR3 comprises 13 residues. With 3 bases removed from V and 5 bases from J, the gap between germline ends came to 7 bases. As DNA, the CDR3 is TGTGCCAGTAGTATTGGGGGGAATGAAAAACTGTTTTTT. Translated: CASSIGGNEKLFF.

The V call is TRBV7-2, the J call TRBJ1-6; D gene ambiguous. CDR1 is SGHTA and CDR2 is FQGNSA in the germline V gene. The CDR3 spans 13 residues. V shed 1 base and J shed 7 bases, with 5 bases lying between them. The CDR3 DNA reads as TGTGCCAGCAGCTTAGTTGAGAATTCACCCCTCCACTTT. It codes for CASSLVENSPLHF.

In this sample, this clone turned up a few times. V and J are TRBV5-4 and TRBJ1-1; D remains ambiguous. CDR3 length: 13 amino acids. CDR1 and CDR2 (germline): SGHNT, YYREEE (reference sequence). The germline V and J ends were trimmed by 4 bases and 0 bases, with 7 bases remaining between them. The CDR3 bases are TGTGCCAGCAGCCTGGATATGAACACTGAAGCTTTCTTT. It is translated as CASSLDMNTEAFF. Filled out from reference TRBV5-4 and TRBJ1-1, the complete variable domain reads ETGVTQSPTHLIKTRGQQVTLRCSSQSGHNTVSWYQQALGQGPQFIFQYYREEENGRGNFPPRFSGLQFPNYSSELNVNALELDDSALYLCASSLDMNTEAFFGQGTRLTVV.

This clone was detected once. The chain couples TRBV19 to TRBJ1-1; no reliable D call. Germline V CDR1 and CDR2: LNHDA, SQIVND (reference sequence). CDR3 length equals 12 residues. V was pared by 1 base and J by 5 bases, with 5 bases between. In nucleotides, the CDR3 is TGTGCCAGTAGTATAGTCCGTACTGAAGCTTTCTTT. This sequence encodes CASSIVRTEAFF. Full variable domain (remainder filled in from reference TRBV19 and TRBJ1-1): DGGITQSPKYLFRKEGQNVTLSCEQNLNHDAMYWYRQDPGQGLRLIYYSQIVNDFQKGDIAEGYSVSREKKESFPLTVTSAQKNPTAFYLCASSIVRTEAFFGQGTRLTVV.

The chain links TRBV7-6 to TRBJ2-1; 9 bases line up with TRBD2. J gave up 5 bases and V 2 bases, and 4 bases lay outside the gene matches. The CDR3 length is 15 residues. CDR1 is SGHVS and CDR2 is FNYEAQ in the germline V gene. The chain's CDR3 is CASSLFLAGNNEQFF. The CDR3 DNA sequence: TGTGCCAGCAGCTTATTTCTAGCGGGAAACAATGAGCAGTTCTTC.